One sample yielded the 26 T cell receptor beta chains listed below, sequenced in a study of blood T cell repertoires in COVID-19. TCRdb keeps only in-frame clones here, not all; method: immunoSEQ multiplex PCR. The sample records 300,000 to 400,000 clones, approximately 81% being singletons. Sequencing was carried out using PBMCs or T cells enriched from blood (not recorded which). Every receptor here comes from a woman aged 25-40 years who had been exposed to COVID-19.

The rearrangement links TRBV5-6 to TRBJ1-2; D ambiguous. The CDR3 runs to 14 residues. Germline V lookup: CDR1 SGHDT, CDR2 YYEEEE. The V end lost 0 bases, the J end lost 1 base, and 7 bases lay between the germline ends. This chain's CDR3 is CASSLGHINYGYTF. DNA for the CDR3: TGTGCCAGCAGCTTGGGACACATTAACTATGGCTACACCTTC. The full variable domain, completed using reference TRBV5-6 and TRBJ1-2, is DAGVTQSPTHLIKTRGQQVTLRCSPKSGHDTVSWYQQALGQGPQFIFQYYEEEERQRGNFPDRFSGHQFPNYSSELNVNALLLGDSALYLCASSLGHINYGYTFGSGTRLTVV.

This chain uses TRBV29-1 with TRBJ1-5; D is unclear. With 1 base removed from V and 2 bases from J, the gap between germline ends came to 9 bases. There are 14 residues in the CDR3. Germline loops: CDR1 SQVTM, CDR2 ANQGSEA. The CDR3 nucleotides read TGCAGCGTTGAAGGAGGGCAGGGCAATCAGCCCCAGCATTTT. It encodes CSVEGGQGNQPQHF.

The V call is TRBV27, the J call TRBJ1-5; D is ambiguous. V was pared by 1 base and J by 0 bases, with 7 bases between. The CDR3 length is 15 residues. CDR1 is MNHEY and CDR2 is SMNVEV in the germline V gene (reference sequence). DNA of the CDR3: TGTGCCAGCAGTTTATGGCCAGATAGCAATCAGCCCCAGCATTTT. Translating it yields CASSLWPDSNQPQHF.

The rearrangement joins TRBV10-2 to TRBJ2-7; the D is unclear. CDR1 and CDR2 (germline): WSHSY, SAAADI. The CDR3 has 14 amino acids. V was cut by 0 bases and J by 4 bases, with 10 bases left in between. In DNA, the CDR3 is TGCGCCAGCAGTGAGTCCCCTCGGTGGTACGAGCAGTACTTC. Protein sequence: CASSESPRWYEQYF.

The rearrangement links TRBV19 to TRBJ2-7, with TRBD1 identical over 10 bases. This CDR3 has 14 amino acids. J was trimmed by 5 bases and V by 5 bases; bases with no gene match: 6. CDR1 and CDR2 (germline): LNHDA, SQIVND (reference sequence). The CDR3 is CASSLTGGIHEQYF. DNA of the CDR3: TGTGCCAGTAGTCTGACAGGGGGCATCCACGAGCAGTACTTC.

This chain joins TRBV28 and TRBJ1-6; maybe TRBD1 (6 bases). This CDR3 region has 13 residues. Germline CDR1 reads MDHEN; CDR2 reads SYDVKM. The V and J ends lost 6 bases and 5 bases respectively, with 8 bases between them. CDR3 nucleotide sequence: TGTGCCAGCAGAACAGGGAATAATTCACCCCTCCACTTT. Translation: CASRTGNNSPLHF.

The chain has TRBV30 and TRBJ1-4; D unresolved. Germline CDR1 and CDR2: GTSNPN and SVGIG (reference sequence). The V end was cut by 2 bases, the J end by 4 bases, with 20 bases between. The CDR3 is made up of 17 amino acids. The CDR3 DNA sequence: TGTGCCTGGAGTCTGGCAGGAGGAGGGATTGGTAATGAAAAACTGTTTTTT. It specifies CAWSLAGGGIGNEKLFF.

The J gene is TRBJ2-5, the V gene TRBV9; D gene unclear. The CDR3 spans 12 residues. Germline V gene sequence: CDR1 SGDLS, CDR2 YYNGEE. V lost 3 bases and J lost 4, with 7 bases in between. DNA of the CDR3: TGTGCCAGCAGCGCCACAAGAGAGACCCAGTACTTC. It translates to CASSATRETQYF.

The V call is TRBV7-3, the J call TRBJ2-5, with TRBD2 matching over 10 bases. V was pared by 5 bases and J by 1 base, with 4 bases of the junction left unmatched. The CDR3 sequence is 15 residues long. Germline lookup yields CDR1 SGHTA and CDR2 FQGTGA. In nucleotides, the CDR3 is TGTGCCAGCAGCGTTAGCGGGGGGTTCCAAGAGACCCAGTACTTC. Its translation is CASSVSGGFQETQYF.

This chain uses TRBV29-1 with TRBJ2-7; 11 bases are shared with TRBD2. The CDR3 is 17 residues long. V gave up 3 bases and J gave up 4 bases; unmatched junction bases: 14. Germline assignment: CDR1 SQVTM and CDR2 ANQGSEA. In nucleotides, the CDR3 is TGCAGCGTTGATGGACAGGGTGAAGGGACTAGCGGATACGAGCAGTACTTC. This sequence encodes CSVDGQGEGTSGYEQYF.

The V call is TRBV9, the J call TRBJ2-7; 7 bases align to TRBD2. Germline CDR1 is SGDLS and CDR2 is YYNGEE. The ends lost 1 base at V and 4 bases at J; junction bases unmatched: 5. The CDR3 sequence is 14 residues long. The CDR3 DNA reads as TGTGCCAGCAGCGTATACTTGGGGGGGTACGAGCAGTACTTC. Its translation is CASSVYLGGYEQYF. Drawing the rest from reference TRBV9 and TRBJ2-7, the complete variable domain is DSGVTQTPKHLITATGQRVTLRCSPRSGDLSVYWYQQSLDQGLQFLIQYYNGEERAKGNILERFSAQQFPDLHSELNLSSLELGDSALYFCASSVYLGGYEQYFGPGTRLTVT.

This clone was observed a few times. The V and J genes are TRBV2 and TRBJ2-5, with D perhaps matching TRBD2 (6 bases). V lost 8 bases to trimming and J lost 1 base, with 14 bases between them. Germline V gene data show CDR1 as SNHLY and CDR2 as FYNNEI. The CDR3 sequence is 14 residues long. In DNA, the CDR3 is TGTGCCAGCGCACCTAGGGAGGTCCAAGAGACCCAGTACTTC. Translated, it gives CASAPREVQETQYF.

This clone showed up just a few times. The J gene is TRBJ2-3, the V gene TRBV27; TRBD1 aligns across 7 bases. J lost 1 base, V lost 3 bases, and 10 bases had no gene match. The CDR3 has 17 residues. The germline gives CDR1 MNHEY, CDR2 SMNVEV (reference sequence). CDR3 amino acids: CASSFVTGAFGTDTQYF. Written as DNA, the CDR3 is TGTGCCAGCAGTTTCGTAACAGGGGCTTTCGGCACAGATACGCAGTATTTT.

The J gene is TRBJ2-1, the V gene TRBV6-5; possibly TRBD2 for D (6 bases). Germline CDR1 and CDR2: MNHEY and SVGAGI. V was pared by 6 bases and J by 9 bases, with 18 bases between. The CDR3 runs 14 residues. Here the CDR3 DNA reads TGTGCCAGCAGCTCGTCGGGGCTAGCGAGTGAGCAGTTCTTC. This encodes CASSSSGLASEQFF.

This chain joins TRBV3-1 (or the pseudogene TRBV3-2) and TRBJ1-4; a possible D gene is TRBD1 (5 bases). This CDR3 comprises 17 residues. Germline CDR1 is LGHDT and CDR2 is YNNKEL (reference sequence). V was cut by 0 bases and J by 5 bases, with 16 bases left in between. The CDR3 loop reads CASSQDNGAVANEKLFF. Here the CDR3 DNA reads TGTGCCAGCAGCCAAGATAATGGGGCGGTTGCCAATGAAAAACTGTTTTTT.

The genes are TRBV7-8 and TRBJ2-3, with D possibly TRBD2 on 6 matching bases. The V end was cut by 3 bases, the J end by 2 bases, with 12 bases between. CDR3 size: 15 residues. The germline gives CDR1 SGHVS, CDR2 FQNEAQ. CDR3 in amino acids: CASSFGGAATDTQYF. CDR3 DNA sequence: TGTGCCAGCAGCTTTGGAGGGGCCGCCACAGATACGCAGTATTTT. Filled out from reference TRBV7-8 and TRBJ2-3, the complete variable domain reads GAGVSQSPRYKVAKRGQDVALRCDPISGHVSLFWYQQALGQGPEFLTYFQNEAQLDKSGLPSDRFFAERPEGSVSTLKIQRTQQEDSAVYLCASSFGGAATDTQYFGPGTRLTVL.

The CDR3 DNA is TGTGCCAGCTCTCTAGCGGGGGGGCCAGAGACCCAGTACTTC. This translates into CASSLAGGPETQYF. The V and J genes are TRBV19 and TRBJ2-5; the match to TRBD2 covers 12 bases. J lost 4 bases, V lost 9 bases, and 6 bases had no gene match. Germline V gene data show CDR1 as LNHDA and CDR2 as SQIVND (reference sequence). The CDR3 sequence is 14 residues long.

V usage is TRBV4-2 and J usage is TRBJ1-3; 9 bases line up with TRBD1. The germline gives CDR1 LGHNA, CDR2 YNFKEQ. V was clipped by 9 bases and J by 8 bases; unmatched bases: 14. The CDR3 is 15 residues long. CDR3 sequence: CASRDREFYYDTIYF. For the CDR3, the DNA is TGTGCCAGTCGGGACAGGGAATTTTATTACGACACCATATATTTT.

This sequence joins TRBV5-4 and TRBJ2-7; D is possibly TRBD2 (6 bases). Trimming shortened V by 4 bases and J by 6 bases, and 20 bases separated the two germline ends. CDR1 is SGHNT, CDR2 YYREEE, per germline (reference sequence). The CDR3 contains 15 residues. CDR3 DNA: TGTGCCAGCAGCGCAAAGGGACTCGGCATGTTCGAGCAGTACTTC. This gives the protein CASSAKGLGMFEQYF.

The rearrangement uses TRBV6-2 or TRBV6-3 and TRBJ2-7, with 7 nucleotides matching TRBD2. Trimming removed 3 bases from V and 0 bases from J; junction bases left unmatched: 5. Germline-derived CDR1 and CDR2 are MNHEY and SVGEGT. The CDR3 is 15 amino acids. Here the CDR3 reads CASSYLAVSSYEQYF. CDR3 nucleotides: TGTGCCAGCAGTTATCTAGCGGTAAGCTCCTACGAGCAGTACTTC.

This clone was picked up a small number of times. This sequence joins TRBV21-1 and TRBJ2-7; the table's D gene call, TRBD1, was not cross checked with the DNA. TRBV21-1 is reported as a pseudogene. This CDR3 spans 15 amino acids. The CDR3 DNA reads TGTGCCAGCAGCAGCCGGAAGGGGCCGGTGGGGGAGCAGTACTTC. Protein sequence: CASSSRKGPVGEQYF.

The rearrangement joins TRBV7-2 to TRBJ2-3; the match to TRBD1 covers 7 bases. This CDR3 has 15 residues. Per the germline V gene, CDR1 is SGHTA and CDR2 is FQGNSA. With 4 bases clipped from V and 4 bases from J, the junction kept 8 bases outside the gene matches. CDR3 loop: CASSSDRLRADTQYF. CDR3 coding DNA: TGTGCCAGCAGCTCGGACAGGTTGAGGGCAGATACGCAGTATTTT.

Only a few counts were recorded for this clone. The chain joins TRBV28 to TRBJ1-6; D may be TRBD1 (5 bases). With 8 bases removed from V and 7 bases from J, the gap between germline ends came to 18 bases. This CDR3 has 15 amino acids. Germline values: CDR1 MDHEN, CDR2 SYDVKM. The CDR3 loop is CASGQPGSNNSPLHF. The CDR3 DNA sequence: TGTGCCAGCGGGCAGCCAGGGTCGAACAATTCACCCCTCCACTTT. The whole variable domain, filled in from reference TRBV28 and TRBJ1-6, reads DVKVTQSSRYLVKRTGEKVFLECVQDMDHENMFWYRQDPGLGLRLIYFSYDVKMKEKGDIPEGYSVSREKKERFSLILESASTNQTSMYLCASGQPGSNNSPLHFGNGTRLTVT.

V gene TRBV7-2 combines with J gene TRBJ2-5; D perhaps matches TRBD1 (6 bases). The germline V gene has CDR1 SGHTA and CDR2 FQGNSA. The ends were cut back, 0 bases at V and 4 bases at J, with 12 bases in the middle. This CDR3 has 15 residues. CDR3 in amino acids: CASSLAAGVGETQYF. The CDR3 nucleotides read TGTGCCAGCAGCTTAGCGGCAGGGGTGGGAGAGACCCAGTACTTC. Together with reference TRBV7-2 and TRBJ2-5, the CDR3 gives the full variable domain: GAGVSQSPSNKVTEKGKDVELRCDPISGHTALYWYRQSLGQGLEFLIYFQGNSAPDKSGLPSDRFSAERTGGSVSTLTIQRTQQEDSAVYLCASSLAAGVGETQYFGPGTRLLVL.

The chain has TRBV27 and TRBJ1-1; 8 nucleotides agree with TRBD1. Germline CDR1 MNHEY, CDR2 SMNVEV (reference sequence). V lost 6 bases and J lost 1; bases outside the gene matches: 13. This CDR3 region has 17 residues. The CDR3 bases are TGTGCCAGCAGCAGACAATGGATACAGGGGGGGAACACTGAAGCTTTCTTT. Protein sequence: CASSRQWIQGGNTEAFF.

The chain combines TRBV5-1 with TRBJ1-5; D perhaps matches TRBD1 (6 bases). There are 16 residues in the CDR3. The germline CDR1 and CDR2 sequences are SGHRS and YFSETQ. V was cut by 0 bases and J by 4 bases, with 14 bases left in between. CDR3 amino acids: CASSLERTGRNQPQHF. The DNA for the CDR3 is TGCGCCAGCAGCTTGGAGAGAACAGGGCGGAATCAGCCCCAGCATTTT.